This TCR beta chain was recorded in a study of metastatic and nonmetastatic thyroid tumors. Study-wide background: The comparison covered peripheral blood and tumor or nodule tissue in malignant and benign thyroid patients.

As concerns this clone: Its antigen is as yet unknown.

Authors' processing steps: To classify distant metastasis in papillary thyroid cancer, a model was built from CDR3 differences across clinicopathological groups. TCRdb reprocessed the PCR reads using MiXCR. What appears here as the V and J calls and clone size reflects TCRdb's work, not the paper's. The sample includes tens of thousands of clones, roughly half of them seen just once. All patients reached thyroid surgery having received no treatment beforehand. Germline CDR1 is DFQATT and CDR2 is SNEGSKA (reference sequence). Trimming took off 3 bases at V and 3 bases at J, with 14 bases between the two ends. The CDR3 totals 14 residues. Findings and caveats of the study: According to reports, the diversity of TCR beta was significantly higher in malignant thyroid tumors than in benign nodules, and this held in both blood and tumor samples.

The chain carries TRBV20-1 and TRBJ1-1; perhaps TRBD1 as D (5 bases). The sequencing input was tumor tissue. The clonotype comes from a male donor with papillary thyroid cancer or a benign thyroid nodule (not recorded which). Some clones in this sample may be carry-over from other donors' samples. The CDR3 DNA is TGCAGTGCTAGGGGGACGGATCTGGACACTGAAGCTTTCTTT. Protein sequence: CSARGTDLDTEAFF.